One TCR beta chain is described in this entry. V shed 6 bases, J shed 5 bases, and the junction held 13 bases outside the gene matches. Germline V gene sequence: CDR1 MGHDK, CDR2 SYGVNS. There are 17 residues in the CDR3. Adults between roughly 18 and 95 years of age took part from about 24 US areas. Assignments of participants to cohorts depended upon their own reported clinical history. Original processing methods: Estimation of nucleated cell counts relied on the amplification of reference gene primers. Method: immunoSEQ multiplex PCR; TCRdb's copy keeps in-frame clones and lacks some. D and trimming come from the DNA, and the V and J calls and clone size come from that table. The data hold about 170,000 clones, with about 90% observed a single time. The sample is drawn from a study of blood T cell repertoires in COVID-19. Across the study: T cells, B-cell-depleted T cells, or PBMCs supplied cDNA or gDNA.

This clonotype was sampled from a human donor with acute COVID-19. The donor label of this sample is uncertain. The sample comprised PBMCs or T cells enriched from blood (not recorded which). The chain links TRBV25-1 to TRBJ2-5; 12 bases fit TRBD2. CDR3: CASRHGSLAGGRETQYF. CDR3 bases: TGTGCCAGCAGGCATGGGTCCCTAGCGGGGGGGAGGGAGACCCAGTACTTC.